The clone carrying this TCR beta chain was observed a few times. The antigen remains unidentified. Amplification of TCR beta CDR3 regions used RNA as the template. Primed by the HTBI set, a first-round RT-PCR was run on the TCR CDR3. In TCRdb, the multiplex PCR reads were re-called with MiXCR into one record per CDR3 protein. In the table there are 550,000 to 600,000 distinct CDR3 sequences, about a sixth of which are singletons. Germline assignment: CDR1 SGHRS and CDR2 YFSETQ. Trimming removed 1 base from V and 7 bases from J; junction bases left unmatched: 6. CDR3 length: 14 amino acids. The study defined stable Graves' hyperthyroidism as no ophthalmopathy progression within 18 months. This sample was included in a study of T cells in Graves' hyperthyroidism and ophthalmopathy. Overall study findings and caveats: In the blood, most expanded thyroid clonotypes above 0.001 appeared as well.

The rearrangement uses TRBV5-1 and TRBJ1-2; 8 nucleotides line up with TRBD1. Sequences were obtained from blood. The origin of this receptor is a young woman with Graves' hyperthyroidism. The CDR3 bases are TGCGCCAGCAGCTTGCCCCAGGGGGCGTCTGGCTACACCTTC. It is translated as CASSLPQGASGYTF.